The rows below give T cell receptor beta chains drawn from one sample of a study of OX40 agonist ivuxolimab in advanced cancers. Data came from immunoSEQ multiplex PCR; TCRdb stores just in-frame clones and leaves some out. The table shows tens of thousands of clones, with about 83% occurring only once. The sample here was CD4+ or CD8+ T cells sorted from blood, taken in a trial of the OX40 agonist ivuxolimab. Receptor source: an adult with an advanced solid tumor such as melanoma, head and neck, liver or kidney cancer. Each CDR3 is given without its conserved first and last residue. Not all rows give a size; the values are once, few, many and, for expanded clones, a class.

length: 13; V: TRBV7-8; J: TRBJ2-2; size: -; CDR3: ASSPYREASGELF
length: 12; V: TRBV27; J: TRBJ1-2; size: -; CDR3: ASSRLRDNYGYT
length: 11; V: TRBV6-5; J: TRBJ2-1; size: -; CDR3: ASTGTGGGEQF
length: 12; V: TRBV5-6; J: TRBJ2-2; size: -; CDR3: ASSFSRDTGELF
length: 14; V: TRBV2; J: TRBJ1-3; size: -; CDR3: ASSEIGRQIGNTIY
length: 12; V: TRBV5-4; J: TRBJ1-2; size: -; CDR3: ASSLAGQALRYT
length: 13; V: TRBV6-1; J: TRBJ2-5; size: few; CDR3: ASSLRGVSEETQY
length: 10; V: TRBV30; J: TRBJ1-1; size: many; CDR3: AWSRENTEAF
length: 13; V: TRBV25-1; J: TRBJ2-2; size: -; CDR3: ASRSRTGGFGELF
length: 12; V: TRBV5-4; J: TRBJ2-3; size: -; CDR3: ASSLGVRPDTQY
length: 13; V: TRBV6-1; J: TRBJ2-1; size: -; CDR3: ATIAGTSGYNEQF
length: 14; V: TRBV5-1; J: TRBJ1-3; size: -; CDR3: ASSLEGRNSGNTIY
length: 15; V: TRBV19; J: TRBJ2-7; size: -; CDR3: ASSGVVRDRDPYEQY
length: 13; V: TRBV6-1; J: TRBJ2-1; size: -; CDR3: ASSEAISGKSEQF
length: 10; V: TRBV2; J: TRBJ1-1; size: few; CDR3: ASSFGVTEAF
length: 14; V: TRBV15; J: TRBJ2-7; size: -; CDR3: ATSRVHGTPSYEQY
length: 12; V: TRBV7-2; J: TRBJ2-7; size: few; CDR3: ASSLILGTYEQY
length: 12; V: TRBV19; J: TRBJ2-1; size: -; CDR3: ASTPLTSDSEQF
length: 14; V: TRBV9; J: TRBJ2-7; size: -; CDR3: ASSPRLAGGPEEQY
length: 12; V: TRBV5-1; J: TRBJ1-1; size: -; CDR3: ASSRGQGGTEAF
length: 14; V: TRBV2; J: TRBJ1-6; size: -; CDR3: ASWIIGPRDNSPLH
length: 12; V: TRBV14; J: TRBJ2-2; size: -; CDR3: ASKGDLNTGELF
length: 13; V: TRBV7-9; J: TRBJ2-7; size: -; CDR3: ASSLSGTNSYEQY
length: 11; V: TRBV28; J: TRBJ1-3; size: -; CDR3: ASRPRPGFAIY
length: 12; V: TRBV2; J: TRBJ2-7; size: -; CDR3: ASIRPGGSYEQY
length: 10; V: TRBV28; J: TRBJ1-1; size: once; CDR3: ASSLFTGGAF
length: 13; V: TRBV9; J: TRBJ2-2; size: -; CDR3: ASSAGQVDTGELF
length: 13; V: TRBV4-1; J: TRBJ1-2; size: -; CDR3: ASSQVGGWGYGYT
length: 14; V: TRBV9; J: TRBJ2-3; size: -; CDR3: ASSEEGTGYGDTQY
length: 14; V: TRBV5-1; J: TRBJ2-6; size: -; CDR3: ASSLEGLPGANVLT
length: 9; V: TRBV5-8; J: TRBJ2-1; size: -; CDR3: ASSKVTEQF
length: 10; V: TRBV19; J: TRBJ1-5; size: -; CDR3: ATALRGQPQH
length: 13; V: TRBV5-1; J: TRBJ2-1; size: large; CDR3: ASSQGLAGYNEQF
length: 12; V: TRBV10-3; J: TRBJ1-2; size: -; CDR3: AAKSQTKTYGYT
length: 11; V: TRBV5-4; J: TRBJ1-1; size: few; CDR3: ASSGGVRTEAF
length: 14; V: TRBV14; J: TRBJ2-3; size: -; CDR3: ASSPAGAPQADTQY
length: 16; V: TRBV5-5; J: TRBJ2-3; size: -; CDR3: ASSPGVRGSASTDTQY
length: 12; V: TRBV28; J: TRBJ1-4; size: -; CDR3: ASSLRGGLGKLF
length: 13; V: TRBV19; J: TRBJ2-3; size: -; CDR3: ASSIRGLTTDTQY
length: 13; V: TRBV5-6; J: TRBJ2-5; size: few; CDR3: ASSSPWDREETQY
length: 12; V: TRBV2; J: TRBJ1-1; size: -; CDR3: ASSSNRGNTEAF
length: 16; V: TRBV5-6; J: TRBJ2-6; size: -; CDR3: ASSLAGLEGRGANVLT
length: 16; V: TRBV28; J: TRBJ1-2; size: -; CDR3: ASSPGTGLFFTSHGYT
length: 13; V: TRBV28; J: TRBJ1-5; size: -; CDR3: ASNSPDSSNQPQH
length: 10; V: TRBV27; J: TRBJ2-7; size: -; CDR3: ASFSASYEQY
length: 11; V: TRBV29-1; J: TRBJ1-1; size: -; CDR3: SVEYGGGTEAF
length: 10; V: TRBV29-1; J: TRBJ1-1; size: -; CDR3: SVGEGASRAF
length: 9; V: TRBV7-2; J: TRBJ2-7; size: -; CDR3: ASSLGGSPY
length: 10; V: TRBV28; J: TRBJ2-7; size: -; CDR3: ASQSGPYEQY
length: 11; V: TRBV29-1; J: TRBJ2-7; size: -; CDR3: STRTSGTYEQY
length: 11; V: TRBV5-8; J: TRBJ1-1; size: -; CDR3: ASSLTPGAEAF
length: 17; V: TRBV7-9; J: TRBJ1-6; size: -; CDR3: ASSLGPGTQGGVRSPLH
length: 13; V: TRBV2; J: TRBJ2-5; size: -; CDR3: ASSWTSGSGETQY
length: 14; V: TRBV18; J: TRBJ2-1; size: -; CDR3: ASSPSSKRSYNEQF